This T cell receptor (beta chain) was obtained from a study of cytomegalovirus exposure and HLA in healthy donors. Study-wide context: Earlier, some 200 million T cells were analyzed, and some 120 million unique TCR beta sequences were found among them.

The study, taken as a whole, reports: Associated with HLA alleles at 0.05 false discovery rate in a later analysis were approximately 17,000 TCR beta sequences. What a later analysis showed was that several of the most significant clusters appeared linked to common viral pathogens.

For this clone: Its antigen is unidentified.

It was with 60 Vbeta and 13 Jbeta primers that the PCR ran. Some clones are missing from TCRdb's copy, which holds only in-frame ones; the method was immunoSEQ multiplex PCR. The sample carries 150,000 to 200,000 clones, approximately 82% recorded once. The donors were healthy bone marrow donors. The source material was PBMCs. The clonotype originates from a woman between 18 and 29 years old in good health and CMV-seropositive.

The CDR3 protein is CASRLQGYSNQPQHF. The CDR3 bases are TGTGCCAGCAGACTACAGGGTTATAGCAATCAGCCCCAGCATTTT. The chain couples TRBV6-1 to TRBJ1-5; possibly TRBD1 for D (6 bases). V shed 6 bases and J shed 0 bases, with 12 bases lying between them. Germline CDR1 MNHNS, CDR2 SASEGT. The CDR3 has 15 amino acids.